One and the same sample provided the 28 T cell receptor beta chains below, sequenced in a study of post-analysis software for immune sequencing data. These receptors are not linked to any known antigen. Overall study findings and caveats: Elevated frequency relative to controls characterized a handful of TRBV segments in patients, TRBV5-6, TRBV5-1 and TRBV20-1 among them.

Libraries were made from TCR beta cDNA, and they carried unique molecular identifiers. TCRdb itself ran the PCR reads through MiXCR, one entry per CDR3 protein. The sample has more than 500,000 distinct CDR3 sequences; less than 40% are singletons. The sample comprised blood. The receptors were sampled from a girl under 18 with multiple sclerosis.

In this sample, this clonotype turned up many times. The chain is built from TRBV7-2 and TRBJ2-3, with 7 bases aligning to TRBD1. Germline CDR1 is SGHTA and CDR2 is FQGNSA. The CDR3 is 16 residues long. V shed 3 bases, J shed 3 bases, and the junction held 9 bases outside the gene matches. In nucleotides, the CDR3 is TGTGCCAGCAGCTTTAAAATGGCAGGGGGAACAGATACGCAGTATTTT. This gives the protein CASSFKMAGGTDTQYF.

This clonotype was observed a handful of times. This rearrangement joins TRBV4-1 to TRBJ1-4; D uncertain. This CDR3 has 16 amino acids. The germline CDR1 and CDR2 sequences are MGHRA and YSYEKL. Deletions cut 0 bases from V and 0 bases from J, with 8 bases between. CDR3 nucleotides: TGCGCCAGCAGCCAAGATATACGAGCAACTAATGAAAAACTGTTTTTT. Residues: CASSQDIRATNEKLFF.

The chain recombines TRBV28 with TRBJ2-1; D unclear. The CDR3 has 14 amino acids. V dropped 6 bases and J dropped 7 bases, with 16 bases sitting between them. The germline V gene has CDR1 MDHEN and CDR2 SYDVKM. DNA for the CDR3: TGTGCCAGCAGCTCACGGTGGGCTAGGAATGAGCAGTTCTTC. Protein: CASSSRWARNEQFF.

This clonotype was detected only a few times. The V gene is TRBV5-1, the J gene TRBJ2-7; D ambiguous. The CDR3 spans 15 residues. V was clipped by 0 bases and J by 5 bases, with 15 bases between them. Germline CDR1 and CDR2: SGHRS and YFSETQ. The CDR3 here is CASSLALGLRDEQYF. In DNA, the CDR3 is TGCGCCAGCAGCTTGGCTCTAGGCCTACGTGACGAGCAGTACTTC. The complete variable domain, with remaining parts taken from reference TRBV5-1 and TRBJ2-7, reads KAGVTQTPRYLIKTRGQQVTLSCSPISGHRSVSWYQQTPGQGLQFLFEYFSETQRNKGNFPGRFSGRQFSNSRSEMNVSTLELGDSALYLCASSLALGLRDEQYFGPGTRLTVT.

Comment on this clonotype: Germline and junction disagree at one end, which may indicate a read error. V and J are TRBV20-1 and TRBJ1-2; D perhaps matches TRBD1 (5 bases). CDR1 is DFQATT and CDR2 is SNEGSKA in the germline V gene (reference sequence). This CDR3 has 13 residues. The DNA for the CDR3 is TGCGGTGCCACAGGCAGGGCCAACTATGGCTACATCTTC. Encoded protein: CGATGRANYGYIF.

J is TRBJ2-7 and V is TRBV11-1; 9 bases line up with TRBD1. Per germline, CDR1 SGHAT and CDR2 FQDESV (reference sequence). The V segment lost 5 bases and the J segment 4 bases; nucleotides outside the gene matches: 6. The length of the CDR3 is 14 residues. The CDR3 coding sequence is TGTGCCAGCAGCCCCGGGGACAGGGTATACGAGCAGTACTTC. It is translated as CASSPGDRVYEQYF. The full variable domain, in which reference TRBV11-1 and TRBJ2-7 provide the parts outside the CDR3, is EAEVAQSPRYKITEKSQAVAFWCDPISGHATLYWYRQILGQGPELLVQFQDESVVDDSQLPKDRFSAERLKGVDSTLKIQPAELGDSAMYLCASSPGDRVYEQYFGPGTRLTVT.

The count of this clonotype is one. CDR3 bases: TGTGCCAGCAGTTACTCGAGATCCAGTAGGGGCTACACCTTC. It translates to CASSYSRSSRGYTF. V gene TRBV6-5 combines with J gene TRBJ1-2; D gene ambiguous. The CDR3 covers 14 residues. Trimming stripped 0 bases from V and 8 bases from J, with 13 bases between. Germline CDR1 MNHEY, CDR2 SVGAGI.

The chain is built from TRBV5-1 and TRBJ2-5; D is possibly TRBD2 (5 bases). Germline lookup yields CDR1 SGHRS and CDR2 YFSETQ. There are 13 residues in the CDR3. Trimming stripped 4 bases from V and 4 bases from J, with 11 bases between. CDR3 residues: CASSPGSSETQYF. The CDR3 DNA reads TGCGCCAGCAGCCCGGGGAGCTCAGAGACCCAGTACTTC.

This clonotype was found a few times. V gene TRBV5-1 combines with J gene TRBJ1-1; 8 bases fit TRBD1. Losses at the gene ends were 0 bases for V and 1 base for J; bases not matched to a gene: 8. This CDR3 contains 17 residues. Looked up from germline, CDR1 is SGHRS and CDR2 is YFSETQ. CDR3 protein: CASSLDTPGGRNTEAFF. Written as DNA, the CDR3 is TGCGCCAGCAGCTTGGACACACCAGGGGGCAGGAACACTGAAGCTTTCTTT.

This chain uses TRBV4-1 with TRBJ2-1; maybe TRBD2 (6 bases). Germline CDR1 and CDR2: MGHRA and YSYEKL. The V end lost 1 base, the J end lost 9 bases, and 22 bases lay between the germline ends. The CDR3 sequence is 17 residues long. The CDR3 nucleotides read TGCGCCAGCAGCCAAGTGCCCGGTGCGGGGCCCCAGACTGAGCAGTTCTTC. It specifies CASSQVPGAGPQTEQFF.

This clonotype has just a few counts. The rearrangement links TRBV11-2 to TRBJ1-2; possible D gene TRBD1, 5 bases. CDR3 length: 14 residues. Per germline, CDR1 SGHAT and CDR2 FQNNGV. V lost 1 base and J 1 base, leaving 7 bases between the germline ends. The CDR3: CASSLGGLNYGYTF. The DNA of the CDR3 is TGTGCCAGCAGCTTAGGGGGACTTAACTATGGCTACACCTTC.

The rearrangement links TRBV6-6 to TRBJ2-1, with TRBD2 matching 7 bases. In germline, CDR1 is MNHNY, CDR2 SVGAGI (reference sequence). The CDR3 is 14 residues long. J gave up 4 bases and V 8 bases, and 8 bases lay outside the gene matches. The CDR3 loop reads CASSERGQYNEQFF. CDR3 DNA sequence: TGTGCCAGCTCTGAGCGGGGCCAATACAATGAGCAGTTCTTC.

This clonotype was counted a few times. The CDR3 sequence is CASSLGPLGGYEQYF. For the CDR3, the DNA is TGTGCCAGCAGCTTGGGGCCTCTTGGGGGCTACGAGCAGTACTTC. The chain has TRBV5-4 and TRBJ2-4; D is tentatively TRBD1 or TRBD2 (5 bases each). Matching the DNA end better, TRBJ2-7 makes the J call doubtful. Per the germline V gene, CDR1 is SGHNT and CDR2 is YYREEE (reference sequence). The CDR3 runs to 15 residues.

The V and J genes are TRBV6-1 and TRBJ1-2; 12 bases align to TRBD1. After removal of 6 bases from V and 4 bases from J, the junction contained 15 bases not matched to a gene. The CDR3 runs to 18 residues. Germline-derived CDR1 and CDR2 are MNHNS and SASEGT. CDR3 DNA: TGTGCCAGCAGCCTTAACCGGGACAGGGGGCGAAACGGCTATGGCTACACCTTC. As protein: CASSLNRDRGRNGYGYTF.

The V gene is TRBV20-1, the J gene TRBJ2-7; unclear D gene. This CDR3 contains 12 residues. Trimming pared 5 bases from V and 2 bases from J, leaving 10 bases between. Germline CDR1 is DFQATT and CDR2 is SNEGSKA (reference sequence). This chain's CDR3 is CSAPDEAYEQYF. The CDR3 bases are TGCAGTGCTCCGGATGAGGCCTACGAGCAGTACTTC.

The chain uses TRBV7-9 and TRBJ2-7; D uncertain. Trimming shortened V by 4 bases and J by 3 bases, and 13 bases separated the two germline ends. Germline V CDR1 and CDR2: SEHNR, FQNEAQ (reference sequence). This CDR3 spans 14 amino acids. CDR3 sequence reads: CASSSTGRIYEQYF. In nucleotides, the CDR3 is TGTGCCAGCAGCTCAACCGGCAGGATCTACGAGCAGTACTTC.

In this sample, this clonotype turned up once. The V gene is TRBV24-1, the J gene TRBJ2-5, with a weak D call TRBD1 (6 bases). V lost 3 bases and J lost 11, with 15 bases in between. Germline-derived CDR1 and CDR2 are KGHDR and SFDVKD. CDR3 length: 13 amino acids. CDR3 sequence reads: CATSDDQGIEQYF. The DNA for the CDR3 is TGTGCCACCAGTGATGATCAGGGGATTGAGCAGTACTTC.

Of note for this clonotype: A single base separates this from a much larger clone, so it may be a read error. CDR3 region: CAGSSQGVNGDIQYF. The CDR3 DNA reads as TGTGCCGGCAGCTCCCAGGGAGTGAATGGGGACATTCAGTACTTC. This chain links TRBV7-2 with TRBJ2-4; D may match TRBD1 or TRBD2 (5 bases each). Germline loops: CDR1 SGHTA, CDR2 FQGNSA. The CDR3 spans 15 residues.

In regard to this clonotype: The junction departs from the called germline gene at one end, perhaps through a read error. The V gene is TRBV6-6, the J gene TRBJ2-5; 7 nucleotides line up with TRBD2. Per germline, CDR1 MNHNY and CDR2 SVGAGI (reference sequence). The CDR3 consists of 13 residues. CDR3 DNA: TGTGCCGGCAGTTCCGGGACTACGGAGACCCAGTACTTC. Encoded protein: CAGSSGTTETQYF.

This clonotype has a count of ten or more. The chain joins TRBV9 to TRBJ2-7; 7 bases align to TRBD1. Trimming took 4 bases from V and 4 from J; bases not matched to a gene: 8. This CDR3 contains 14 residues. Germline V gives CDR1 SGDLS, CDR2 YYNGEE. In nucleotides, the CDR3 is TGTGCCAGCAGCTCTCAAGACAGGGTTTACGAGCAGTACTTC. This gives the protein CASSSQDRVYEQYF.

The V gene is TRBV18, the J gene TRBJ2-3; D is undetermined. CDR1 and CDR2 (germline): KGHSH, LQKENI. With 3 bases removed from V and 2 bases from J, the gap between germline ends came to 15 bases. The CDR3 spans 16 residues. The DNA for the CDR3 is TGTGCCAGCTCACCTTTAGCAAAGGGCCACACAGATACGCAGTATTTT. Its translation: CASSPLAKGHTDTQYF.

This clonotype showed up many times. The CDR3 coding sequence is TGCAGCGTTGGCCAAAGGGGGGGAACCCAAGAGACCCAGTACTTC. This translates into CSVGQRGGTQETQYF. The gene calls are TRBV29-1 and TRBJ2-5, with a tentative D call TRBD2 (7 bases). The CDR3 extends over 15 amino acids. The germline CDR1 and CDR2 sequences are SQVTM and ANQGSEA. V was pared by 4 bases and J by 1 base, with 16 bases between.

In its sample, this clonotype was seen a few times. The chain links TRBV20-1 to TRBJ2-4, with D tentatively TRBD1 or TRBD2 (5 bases each). The J call is in doubt because the DNA end fits TRBJ2-7 better. The germline gives CDR1 DFQATT, CDR2 SNEGSKA (reference sequence). The CDR3 has 12 residues. CDR3 coding DNA: TGCAGTGCTAGCCCGGGACGCCGCGAGCAGTACTTC. Its protein product is CSASPGRREQYF.

V and J are TRBV16 and TRBJ1-5; TRBD1 matches at 7 bases. Germline V gene data show CDR1 as KGHSY and CDR2 as FQNENV. The CDR3 has 17 amino acids. V trimming: 0 bases; J trimming: 0 bases; junction bases outside the gene matches: 5. The CDR3 reads CASSQSGQGDSNQPQHF. The CDR3 nucleotides read TGTGCCAGCAGCCAATCTGGTCAGGGGGATAGCAATCAGCCCCAGCATTTT.

This chain connects TRBV20-1 to TRBJ2-3, with D tentatively TRBD1 (6 bases). Germline V lookup: CDR1 DFQATT, CDR2 SNEGSKA (reference sequence). The CDR3 consists of 15 residues. The CDR3 sequence is CSAPRPQGGQDTQYF. CDR3 coding DNA: TGCAGCGCGCCACGGCCACAGGGTGGGCAAGATACGCAGTATTTT.

The sample holds a few counts of this clonotype. This chain connects TRBV25-1 to TRBJ2-7; 8 nucleotides match TRBD2. The CDR3 extends over 15 amino acids. Germline CDR1 and CDR2: MGHDK and SYGVNS. The trim removed 6 bases at V and 6 bases at J, leaving 13 bases unmatched. CDR3 amino acids: CASSPAGGRFGEQYF. In nucleotides, the CDR3 is TGTGCCAGCAGCCCGGCGGGGGGCAGGTTTGGCGAGCAGTACTTC.

The table lists this clonotype with a few counts. This chain connects TRBV3-1 to TRBJ1-2; possibly TRBD1 for D (6 bases). Trimming removed 3 bases from V and 4 bases from J, with 24 bases in between. Germline V gene sequence: CDR1 LGHDT, CDR2 YNNKEL (reference sequence). The CDR3 contains 18 residues. CDR3 sequence (DNA): TGTGCCAGCAGCCACCGAGGGGCATGGACAGACGATATCTATGGCTACACCTTC. This translates into CASSHRGAWTDDIYGYTF.

This clonotype was observed a handful of times. The V call is TRBV6-1, the J call TRBJ2-1, with D perhaps matching TRBD2 (5 bases). The V and J ends lost 0 bases and 8 bases respectively, with 11 bases between them. CDR1 is MNHNS, CDR2 SASEGT, per germline. The CDR3 extends over 14 amino acids. As DNA, the CDR3 is TGTGCCAGCAGTGAAGCTAGCGCCCACTATGAGCAGTTCTTC. Translated, it gives CASSEASAHYEQFF.